The rows below give T cell receptor beta chains drawn from one sample of a study of shared clonotypes between healthy human individuals. Sequencing used immunoSEQ multiplex PCR; TCRdb keeps in-frame clones, though not all of them. The profile shows a few hundred thousand clones, 74% of them singletons. Sequenced material: memory CD4+ T cells sorted from blood. The receptors come from a young man in good health. Each CDR3 is given with its conserved first and last residue. D genes are given only for firm matches. Only some rows state a clone size, as once, few, many or a class for expanded clones.

TGTGCCTGGAGCACTAGCGGCCTCGCAGATACGCAGTATTTT,CAWSTSGLADTQYF,TRBJ2-3,TRBD2,.,TRBV30,14
TGTGCCAGCTCACCTCGGGGGAGTGAAGCTTTCTTT,CASSPRGSEAFF,TRBJ1-1,.,few,TRBV18,12
TGTGCCAGCAGCCTGACACAGGGTTTAGGCTACAATGAGCAGTTCTTC,CASSLTQGLGYNEQFF,TRBJ2-1,.,.,TRBV7-6,16
TGCGCCAGCAGCCGGTCCAGTCAACAGGGGTCTGGAAACACCATATATTTT,CASSRSSQQGSGNTIYF,TRBJ1-3,TRBD1,.,TRBV4-1,17
TGTGCCAGCAGCCCTGGGACAGGAGCCTCCTACGAGCAGTACTTC,CASSPGTGASYEQYF,TRBJ2-7,TRBD1,.,TRBV11-3,15
TGTGCCAGCTCACCGGGACTAGCGGGAAAATCTTCCTACAATGAGCAGTTCTTC,CASSPGLAGKSSYNEQFF,TRBJ2-1,TRBD2,.,TRBV18,18
TGTGCCAGCAGTTCACGTCCGGGAGGGGGCGCTTACGAGCAGTACTTC,CASSSRPGGGAYEQYF,TRBJ2-7,.,.,TRBV27,16
TGTGCCAGCAGCTTGGCCCTAGCGTCCGGCTACAATGAGCAGTTCTTC,CASSLALASGYNEQFF,TRBJ2-1,.,.,TRBV5-4,16
TGTGCCTGGGGGGGGAAATTACAGTCCAATGAGCAGTTCTTC,CAWGGKLQSNEQFF,TRBJ2-1,.,few,TRBV30,14
TGTGCCAGTAGCCACTCTGGAAACACCATATATTTT,CASSHSGNTIYF,TRBJ1-3,.,.,TRBV19,12
TGTGCCAGCAGCTTTCCGGTTCTAGATTTTCAAGAGACCCAGTACTTC,CASSFPVLDFQETQYF,TRBJ2-5,.,few,TRBV7-8,16
TGTGCCAGTAGTATCTCGGACAGTATTCGCACAGATACGCAGTATTTT,CASSISDSIRTDTQYF,TRBJ2-3,.,.,TRBV19,16
TGTGCCAGTAGTGTAACTAGCGGGAGGGCCTTCAATGAGCAGTTCTTC,CASSVTSGRAFNEQFF,TRBJ2-1,TRBD2,once,TRBV19,16
TGTGCCAGCAGAGCGTTGCAAGGGGAGCTGTTTTTT,CASRALQGELFF,TRBJ2-2,.,.,TRBV2,12
TGTGCCAGCAGCCGCCGGGCCAACGTTTGGGATGAGCAGTTCTTC,CASSRRANVWDEQFF,TRBJ2-1,.,.,TRBV28,15
TGTGCTAGTGCCACTAGCGGGAGGGTCTACGAGCAGTACTTC,CASATSGRVYEQYF,TRBJ2-7,TRBD2,.,TRBV12-5,14
TGTGCCAGCAGCCAAACACAGGAAAAACTGTTTTTT,CASSQTQEKLFF,TRBJ1-4,.,few,TRBV7-8,12
TGTGCCAGCAGCTTACGCACCGGGGAGCTGTTTTTT,CASSLRTGELFF,TRBJ2-2,.,.,TRBV7-2,12
TGTGCCACCAGGGGGACAGGGAGACGATTTAATGAAAAACTGTTTTTT,CATRGTGRRFNEKLFF,TRBJ1-4,TRBD1,.,TRBV27,16
TGTGCCAGCAGTTTACGTAGCGCGGAGACCCAGTACTTC,CASSLRSAETQYF,TRBJ2-5,.,.,TRBV27,13
TGTGCCAGCACTGAACGGGATAGCTGGCGGTTCTTC,CASTERDSWRFF,TRBJ2-1,.,.,TRBV2,12
TGTGCCAGCAGTAAGAGCAATCAGCCCCAGCATTTT,CASSKSNQPQHF,TRBJ1-5,.,.,TRBV6-6,12
TGTGCCAGCACCCGGACACTGAACACCGGGGAGCTGTTTTTT,CASTRTLNTGELFF,TRBJ2-2,.,.,TRBV2,14
TGTGCCAGCAGGATACTAGCGGGCCCCGGGGAGCTGTTTTTT,CASRILAGPGELFF,TRBJ2-2,TRBD2,.,TRBV5-4,14
TGTGCCTGGAGCGCCAAAGCGAGACAGTACTTC,CAWSAKARQYF,TRBJ2-4,.,.,TRBV30,11
TGTGCCAGCGAAAATAGCGGGATGTTCTCCTACGAGCAGTACTTC,CASENSGMFSYEQYF,TRBJ2-7,TRBD2,.,TRBV19,15
TGCGCCAGCAGCCAAGTTCAACAGGCAAACTCCTACAATGAGCAGTTCTTC,CASSQVQQANSYNEQFF,TRBJ2-1,.,.,TRBV4-1,17